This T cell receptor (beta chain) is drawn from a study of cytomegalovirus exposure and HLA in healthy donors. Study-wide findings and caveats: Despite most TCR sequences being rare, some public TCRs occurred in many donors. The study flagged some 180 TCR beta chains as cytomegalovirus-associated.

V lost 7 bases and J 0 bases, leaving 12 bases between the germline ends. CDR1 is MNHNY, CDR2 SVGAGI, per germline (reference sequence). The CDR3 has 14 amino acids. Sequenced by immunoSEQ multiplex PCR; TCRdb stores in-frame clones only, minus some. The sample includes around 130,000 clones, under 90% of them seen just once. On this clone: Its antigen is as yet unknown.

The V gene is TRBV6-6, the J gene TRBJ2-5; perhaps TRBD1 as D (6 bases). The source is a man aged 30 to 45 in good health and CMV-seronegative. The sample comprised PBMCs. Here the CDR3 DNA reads TGTGCCAGCACTAACAGGGTGGACCAAGAGACCCAGTACTTC. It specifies CASTNRVDQETQYF.